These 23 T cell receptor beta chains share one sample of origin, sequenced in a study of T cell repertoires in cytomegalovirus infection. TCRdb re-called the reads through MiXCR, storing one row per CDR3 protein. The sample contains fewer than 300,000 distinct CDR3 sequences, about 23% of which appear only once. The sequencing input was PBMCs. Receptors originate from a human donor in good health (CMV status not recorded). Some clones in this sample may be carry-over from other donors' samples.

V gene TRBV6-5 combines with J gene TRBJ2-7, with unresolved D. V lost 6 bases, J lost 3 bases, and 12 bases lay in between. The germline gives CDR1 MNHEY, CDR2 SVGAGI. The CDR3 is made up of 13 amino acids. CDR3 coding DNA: TGTGCCAGCAGACTCTACGGATACTACGAGCAGTACTTC. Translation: CASRLYGYYEQYF.

CDR3 coding DNA: TGCAGCGTTGTCATTGGGGTCGAGCAGTACTTC. Protein sequence: CSVVIGVEQYF. The chain has TRBV29-1 and TRBJ2-7; D not certain. Germline CDR1 reads SQVTM; CDR2 reads ANQGSEA. V lost 4 bases, J lost 6 bases, and 10 bases lay in between. The CDR3 spans 11 residues.

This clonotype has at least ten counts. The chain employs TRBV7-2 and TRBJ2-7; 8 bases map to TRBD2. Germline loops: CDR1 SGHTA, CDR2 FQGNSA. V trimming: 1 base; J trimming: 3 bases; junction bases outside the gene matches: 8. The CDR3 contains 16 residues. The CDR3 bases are TGTGCCAGCAGCTTAGGCCTGCGGGAGGTGGACTACGAGCAGTACTTC. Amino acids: CASSLGLREVDYEQYF.

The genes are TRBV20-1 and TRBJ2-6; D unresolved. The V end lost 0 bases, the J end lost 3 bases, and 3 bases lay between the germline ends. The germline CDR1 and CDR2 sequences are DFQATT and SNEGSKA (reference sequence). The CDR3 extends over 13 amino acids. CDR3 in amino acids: CSARENGANVLTF. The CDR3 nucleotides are TGCAGTGCTAGAGAAAATGGGGCCAACGTCCTGACTTTC.

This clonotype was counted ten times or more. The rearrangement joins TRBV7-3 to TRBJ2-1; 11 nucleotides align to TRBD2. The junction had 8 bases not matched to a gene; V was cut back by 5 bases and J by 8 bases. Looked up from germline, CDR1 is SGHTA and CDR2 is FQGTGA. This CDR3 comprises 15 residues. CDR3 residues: CASSARLAGTDEQFF. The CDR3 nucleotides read TGTGCCAGCAGCGCGAGACTAGCGGGGACGGATGAGCAGTTCTTC.

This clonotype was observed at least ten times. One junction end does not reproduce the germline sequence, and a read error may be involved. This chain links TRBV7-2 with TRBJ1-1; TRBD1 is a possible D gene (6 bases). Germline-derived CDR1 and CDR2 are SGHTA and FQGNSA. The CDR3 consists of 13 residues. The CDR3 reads CASSLNRDTVAFF. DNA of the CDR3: TGTGCCAGCAGCTTAAACAGGGACACTGTAGCTTTCTTT.

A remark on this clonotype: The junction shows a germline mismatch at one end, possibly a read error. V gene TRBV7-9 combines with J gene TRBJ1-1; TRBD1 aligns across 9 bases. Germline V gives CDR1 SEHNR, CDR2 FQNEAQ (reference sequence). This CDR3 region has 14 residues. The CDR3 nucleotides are TGTGCCAGCAGTCGCGACAGGGGGAACGCTGAAGCTTTCTTT. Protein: CASSRDRGNAEAFF.

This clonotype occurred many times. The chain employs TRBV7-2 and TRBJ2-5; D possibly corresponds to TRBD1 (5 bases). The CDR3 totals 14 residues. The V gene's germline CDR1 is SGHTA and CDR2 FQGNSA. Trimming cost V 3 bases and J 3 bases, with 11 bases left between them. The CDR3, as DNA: TGTGCCAGCAGCTTCGTAGGGGCGGAAGAGACCCAGTACTTC. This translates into CASSFVGAEETQYF.

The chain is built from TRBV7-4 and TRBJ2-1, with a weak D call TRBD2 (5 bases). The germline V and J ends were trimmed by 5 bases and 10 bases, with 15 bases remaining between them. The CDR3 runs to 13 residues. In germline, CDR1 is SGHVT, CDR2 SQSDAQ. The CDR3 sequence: CASSLGFGKEQFF. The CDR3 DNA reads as TGTGCCAGCAGCCTAGGATTCGGGAAAGAGCAGTTCTTC.

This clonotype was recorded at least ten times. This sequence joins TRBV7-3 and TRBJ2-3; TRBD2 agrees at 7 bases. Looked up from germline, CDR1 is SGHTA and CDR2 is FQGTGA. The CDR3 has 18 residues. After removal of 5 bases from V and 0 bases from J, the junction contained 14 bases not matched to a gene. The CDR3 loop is CASSITTGAGVSTDTQYF. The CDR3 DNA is TGTGCCAGCAGCATCACGACTGGGGCGGGGGTGAGCACAGATACGCAGTATTTT.

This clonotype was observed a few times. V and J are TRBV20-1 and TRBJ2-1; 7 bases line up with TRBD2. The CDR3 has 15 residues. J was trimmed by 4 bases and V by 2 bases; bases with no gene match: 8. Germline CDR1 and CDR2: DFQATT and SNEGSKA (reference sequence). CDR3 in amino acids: CSARSGAIDYNEQFF. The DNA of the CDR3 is TGCAGTGCTAGAAGCGGGGCGATTGATTACAATGAGCAGTTCTTC.

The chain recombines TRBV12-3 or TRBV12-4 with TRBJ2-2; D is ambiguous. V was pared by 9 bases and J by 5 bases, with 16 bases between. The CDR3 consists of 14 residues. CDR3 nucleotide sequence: TGTGCCAGTACCCCGGGCCTAAATACCGGGGAGCTGTTTTTT. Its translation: CASTPGLNTGELFF.

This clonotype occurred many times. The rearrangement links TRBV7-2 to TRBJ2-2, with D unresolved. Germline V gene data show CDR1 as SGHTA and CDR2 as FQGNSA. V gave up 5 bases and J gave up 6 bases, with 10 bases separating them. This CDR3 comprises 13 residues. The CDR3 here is CASSPIRAGELFF. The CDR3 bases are TGTGCCAGCAGCCCCATTAGAGCCGGGGAGCTGTTTTTT. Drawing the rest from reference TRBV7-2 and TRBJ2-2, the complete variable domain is GAGVSQSPSNKVTEKGKDVELRCDPISGHTALYWYRQSLGQGLEFLIYFQGNSAPDKSGLPSDRFSAERTGGSVSTLTIQRTQQEDSAVYLCASSPIRAGELFFGEGSRLTVL.

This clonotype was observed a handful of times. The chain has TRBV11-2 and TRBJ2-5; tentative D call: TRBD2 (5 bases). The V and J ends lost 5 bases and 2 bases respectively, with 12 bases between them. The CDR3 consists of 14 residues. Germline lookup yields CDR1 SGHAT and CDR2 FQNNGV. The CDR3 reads CASSRGLLQETQYF. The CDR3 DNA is TGTGCCAGCAGCCGCGGACTTCTGCAAGAGACCCAGTACTTC.

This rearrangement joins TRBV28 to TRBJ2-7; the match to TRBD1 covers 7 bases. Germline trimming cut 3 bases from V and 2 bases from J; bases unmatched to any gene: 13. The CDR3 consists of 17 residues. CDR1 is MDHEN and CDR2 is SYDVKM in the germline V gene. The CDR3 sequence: CASSLQSGQVSAYEQYF. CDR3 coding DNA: TGTGCCAGCAGTTTGCAGTCCGGACAGGTGAGCGCCTACGAGCAGTACTTC. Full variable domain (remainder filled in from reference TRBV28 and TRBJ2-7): DVKVTQSSRYLVKRTGEKVFLECVQDMDHENMFWYRQDPGLGLRLIYFSYDVKMKEKGDIPEGYSVSREKKERFSLILESASTNQTSMYLCASSLQSGQVSAYEQYFGPGTRLTVT.

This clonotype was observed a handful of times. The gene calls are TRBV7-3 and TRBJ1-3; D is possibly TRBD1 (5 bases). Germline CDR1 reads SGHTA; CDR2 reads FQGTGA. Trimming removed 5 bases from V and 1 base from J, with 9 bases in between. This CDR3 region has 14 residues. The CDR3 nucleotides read TGTGCCAGCAGCCCAGGGTTTTCTGGAAACACCATATATTTT. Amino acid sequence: CASSPGFSGNTIYF.

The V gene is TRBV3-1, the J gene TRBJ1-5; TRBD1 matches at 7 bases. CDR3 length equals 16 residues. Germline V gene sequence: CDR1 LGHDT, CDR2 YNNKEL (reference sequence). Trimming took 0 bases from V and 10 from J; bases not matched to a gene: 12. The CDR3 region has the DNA TGTGCCAGCAGCCAAGATTGGCAGGGGGTACAGGGACCCCAGCATTTT. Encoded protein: CASSQDWQGVQGPQHF.

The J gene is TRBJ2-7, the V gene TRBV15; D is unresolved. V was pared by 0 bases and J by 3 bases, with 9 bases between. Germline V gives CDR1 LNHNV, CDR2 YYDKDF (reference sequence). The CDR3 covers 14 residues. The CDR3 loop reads CATSRDLGRYEQYF. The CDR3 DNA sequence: TGTGCCACCAGCAGAGATCTGGGCCGCTACGAGCAGTACTTC.

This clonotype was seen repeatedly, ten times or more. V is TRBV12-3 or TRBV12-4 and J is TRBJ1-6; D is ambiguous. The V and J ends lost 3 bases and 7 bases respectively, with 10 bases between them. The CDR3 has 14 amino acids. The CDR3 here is CASSFGRGNSPLHF. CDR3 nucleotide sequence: TGTGCCAGCAGTTTCGGCAGAGGCAATTCACCCCTCCACTTT.

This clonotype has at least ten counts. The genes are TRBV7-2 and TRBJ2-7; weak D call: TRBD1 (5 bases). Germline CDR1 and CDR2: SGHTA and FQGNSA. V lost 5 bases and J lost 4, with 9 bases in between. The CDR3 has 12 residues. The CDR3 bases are TGTGCCAGCAGCGAGACAGATTACGAGCAGTACTTC. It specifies CASSETDYEQYF.

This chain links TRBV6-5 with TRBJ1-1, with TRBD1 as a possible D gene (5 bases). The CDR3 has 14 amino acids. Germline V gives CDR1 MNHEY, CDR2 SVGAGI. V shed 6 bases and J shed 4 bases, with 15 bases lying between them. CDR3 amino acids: CASRPTLGGTEAFF. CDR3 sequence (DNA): TGTGCCAGCAGGCCAACCCTGGGGGGCACTGAAGCTTTCTTT.

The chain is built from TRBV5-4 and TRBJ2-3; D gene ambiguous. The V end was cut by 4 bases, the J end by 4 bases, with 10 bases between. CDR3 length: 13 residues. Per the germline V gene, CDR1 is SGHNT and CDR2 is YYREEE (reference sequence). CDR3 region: CASSPQLADTQYF. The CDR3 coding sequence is TGTGCCAGCAGCCCCCAGCTAGCAGATACGCAGTATTTT. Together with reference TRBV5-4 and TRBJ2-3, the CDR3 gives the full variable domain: ETGVTQSPTHLIKTRGQQVTLRCSSQSGHNTVSWYQQALGQGPQFIFQYYREEENGRGNFPPRFSGLQFPNYSSELNVNALELDDSALYLCASSPQLADTQYFGPGTRLTVL.

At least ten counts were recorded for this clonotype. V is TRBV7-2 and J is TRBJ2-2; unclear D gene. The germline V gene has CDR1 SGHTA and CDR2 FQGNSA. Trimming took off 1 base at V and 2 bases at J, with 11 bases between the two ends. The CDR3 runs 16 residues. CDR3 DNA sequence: TGTGCCAGCAGCTTAGGCATTAGCCTAAACACCGGGGAGCTGTTTTTT. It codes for CASSLGISLNTGELFF. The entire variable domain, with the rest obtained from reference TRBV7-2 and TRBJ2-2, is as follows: GAGVSQSPSNKVTEKGKDVELRCDPISGHTALYWYRQSLGQGLEFLIYFQGNSAPDKSGLPSDRFSAERTGGSVSTLTIQRTQQEDSAVYLCASSLGISLNTGELFFGEGSRLTVL.